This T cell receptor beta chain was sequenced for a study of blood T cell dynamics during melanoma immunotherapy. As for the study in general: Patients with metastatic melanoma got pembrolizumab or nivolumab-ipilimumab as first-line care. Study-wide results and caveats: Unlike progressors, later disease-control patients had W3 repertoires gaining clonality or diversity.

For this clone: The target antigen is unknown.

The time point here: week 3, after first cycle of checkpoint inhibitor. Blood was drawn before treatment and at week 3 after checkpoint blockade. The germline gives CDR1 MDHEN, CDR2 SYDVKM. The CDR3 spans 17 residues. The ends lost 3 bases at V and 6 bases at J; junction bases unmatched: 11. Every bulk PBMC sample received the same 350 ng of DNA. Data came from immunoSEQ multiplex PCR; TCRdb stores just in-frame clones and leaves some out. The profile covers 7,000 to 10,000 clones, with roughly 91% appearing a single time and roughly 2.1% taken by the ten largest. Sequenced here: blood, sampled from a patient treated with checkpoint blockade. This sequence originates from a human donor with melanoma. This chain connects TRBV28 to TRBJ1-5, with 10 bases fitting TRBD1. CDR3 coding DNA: TGTGCCAGCAGTTTGGGGACAGGGGAATTTTCCGGTCAGCCCCAGCATTTT. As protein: CASSLGTGEFSGQPQHF.